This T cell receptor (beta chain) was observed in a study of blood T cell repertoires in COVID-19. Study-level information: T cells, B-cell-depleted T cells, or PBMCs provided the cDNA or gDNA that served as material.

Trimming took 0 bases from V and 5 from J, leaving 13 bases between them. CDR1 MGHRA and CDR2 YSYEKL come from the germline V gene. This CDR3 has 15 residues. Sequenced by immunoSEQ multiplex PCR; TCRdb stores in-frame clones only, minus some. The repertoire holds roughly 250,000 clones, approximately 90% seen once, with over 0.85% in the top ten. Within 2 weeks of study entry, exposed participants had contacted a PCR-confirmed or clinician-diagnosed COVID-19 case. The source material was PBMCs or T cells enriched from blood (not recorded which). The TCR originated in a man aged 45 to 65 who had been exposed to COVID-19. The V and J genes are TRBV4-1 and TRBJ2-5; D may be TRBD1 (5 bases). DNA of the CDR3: TGCGCCAGCAGCCAAGATCCGCGCAGACAGGAGACCCAGTACTTC. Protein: CASSQDPRRQETQYF.